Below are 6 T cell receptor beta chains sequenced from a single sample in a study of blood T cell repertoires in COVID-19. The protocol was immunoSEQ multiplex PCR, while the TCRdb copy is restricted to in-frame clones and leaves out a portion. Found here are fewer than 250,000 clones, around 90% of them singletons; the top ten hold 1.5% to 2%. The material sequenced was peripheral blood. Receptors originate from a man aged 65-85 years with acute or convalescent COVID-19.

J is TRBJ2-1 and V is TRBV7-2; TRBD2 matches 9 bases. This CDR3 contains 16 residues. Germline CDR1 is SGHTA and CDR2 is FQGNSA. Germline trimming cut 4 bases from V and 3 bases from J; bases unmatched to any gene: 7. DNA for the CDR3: TGTGCCAGCAGCTCTCTAGCGGGAACTTTCTACAATGAGCAGTTCTTC. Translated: CASSSLAGTFYNEQFF.

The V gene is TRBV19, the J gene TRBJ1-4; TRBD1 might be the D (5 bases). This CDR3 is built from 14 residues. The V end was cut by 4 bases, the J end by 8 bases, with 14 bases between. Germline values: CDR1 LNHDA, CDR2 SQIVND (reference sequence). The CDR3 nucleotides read TGTGCCAGTAGTACGGGCCAGGGCCGGGAAAAACTGTTTTTT. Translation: CASSTGQGREKLFF.

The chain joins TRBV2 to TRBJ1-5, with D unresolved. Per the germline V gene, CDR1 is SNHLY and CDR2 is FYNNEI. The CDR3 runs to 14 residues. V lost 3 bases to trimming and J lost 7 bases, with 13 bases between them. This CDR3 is CASSDRGIGQPQHF. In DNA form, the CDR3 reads TGTGCCAGCAGTGATAGAGGTATCGGGCAGCCCCAGCATTTT. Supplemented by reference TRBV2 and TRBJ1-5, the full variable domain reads EPEVTQTPSHQVTQMGQEVILRCVPISNHLYFYWYRQILGQKVEFLVSFYNNEISEKSEIFDDQFSVERPDGSNFTLKIRSTKLEDSAMYFCASSDRGIGQPQHFGDGTRLSIL.

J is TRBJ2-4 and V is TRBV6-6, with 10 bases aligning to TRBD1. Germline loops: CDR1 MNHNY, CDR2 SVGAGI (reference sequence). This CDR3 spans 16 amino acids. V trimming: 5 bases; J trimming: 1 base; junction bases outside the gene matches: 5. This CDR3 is CASSRDRGTAKNIQYF. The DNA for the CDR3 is TGTGCCAGCAGTAGGGACAGGGGAACGGCCAAAAACATTCAGTACTTC.

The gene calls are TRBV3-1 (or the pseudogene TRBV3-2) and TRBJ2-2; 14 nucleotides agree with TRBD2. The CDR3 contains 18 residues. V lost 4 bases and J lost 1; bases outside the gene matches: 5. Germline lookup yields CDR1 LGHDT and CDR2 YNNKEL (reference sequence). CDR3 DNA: TGTGCCAGCAGCCTTGGACTAGCGGGAGGTGAGAACACCGGGGAGCTGTTTTTT. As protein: CASSLGLAGGENTGELFF.

DNA of the CDR3: TGTGCCAGCACCCTAGCGGGGACGAACACCGGGGAGCTGTTTTTT. This encodes CASTLAGTNTGELFF. V gene TRBV2 combines with J gene TRBJ2-2; 9 bases are shared with TRBD2. This CDR3 contains 15 residues. The V gene's germline CDR1 is SNHLY and CDR2 FYNNEI. With V trimmed by 7 bases and J by 0 bases, 3 bases remained unmatched.